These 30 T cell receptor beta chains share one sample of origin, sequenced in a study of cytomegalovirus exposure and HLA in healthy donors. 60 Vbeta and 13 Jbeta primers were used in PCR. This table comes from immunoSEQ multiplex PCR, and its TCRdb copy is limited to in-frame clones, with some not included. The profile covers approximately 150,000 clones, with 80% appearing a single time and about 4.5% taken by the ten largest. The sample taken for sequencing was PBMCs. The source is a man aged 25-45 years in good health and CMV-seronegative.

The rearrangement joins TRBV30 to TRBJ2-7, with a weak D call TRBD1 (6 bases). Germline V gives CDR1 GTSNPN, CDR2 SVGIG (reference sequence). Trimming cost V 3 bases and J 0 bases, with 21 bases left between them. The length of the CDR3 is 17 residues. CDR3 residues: CAWSVGQPTYPSYEQYF. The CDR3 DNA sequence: TGTGCCTGGAGCGTCGGACAGCCGACATACCCCTCCTACGAGCAGTACTTC.

The CDR3 sequence is CASSVSARVWEGEQYF. In DNA form, the CDR3 reads TGTGCCAGCAGCGTATCAGCCAGGGTGTGGGAAGGCGAGCAGTACTTC. V gene TRBV9 combines with J gene TRBJ2-7; possibly TRBD1 for D (5 bases). The CDR3 has 16 residues. Germline CDR1 SGDLS, CDR2 YYNGEE. With 1 base removed from V and 6 bases from J, the gap between germline ends came to 20 bases.

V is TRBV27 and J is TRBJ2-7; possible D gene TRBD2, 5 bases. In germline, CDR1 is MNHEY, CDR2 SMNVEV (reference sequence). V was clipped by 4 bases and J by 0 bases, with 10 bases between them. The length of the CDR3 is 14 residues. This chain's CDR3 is CASSWTGFSYEQYF. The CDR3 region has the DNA TGTGCCAGCAGTTGGACGGGGTTCTCCTACGAGCAGTACTTC.

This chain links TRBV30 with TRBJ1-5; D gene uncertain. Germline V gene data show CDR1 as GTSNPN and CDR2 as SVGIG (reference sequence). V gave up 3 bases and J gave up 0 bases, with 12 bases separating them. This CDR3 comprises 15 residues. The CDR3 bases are TGTGCCTGGAGCTTCGACGGGTATAGCAATCAGCCCCAGCATTTT. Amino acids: CAWSFDGYSNQPQHF.

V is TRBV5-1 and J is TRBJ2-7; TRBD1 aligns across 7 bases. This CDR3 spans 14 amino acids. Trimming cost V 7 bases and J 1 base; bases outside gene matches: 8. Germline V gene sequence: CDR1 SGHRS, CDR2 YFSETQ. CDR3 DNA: TGCGCCAGCGCCGAGACAGGGCTTTCCTACGAGCAGTACTTC. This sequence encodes CASAETGLSYEQYF.

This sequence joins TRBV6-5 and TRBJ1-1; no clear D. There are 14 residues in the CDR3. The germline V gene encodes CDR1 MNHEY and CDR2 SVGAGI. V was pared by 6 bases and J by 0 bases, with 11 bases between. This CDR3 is CASSQTGMNTEAFF. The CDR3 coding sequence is TGTGCCAGCAGCCAAACGGGGATGAACACTGAAGCTTTCTTT.

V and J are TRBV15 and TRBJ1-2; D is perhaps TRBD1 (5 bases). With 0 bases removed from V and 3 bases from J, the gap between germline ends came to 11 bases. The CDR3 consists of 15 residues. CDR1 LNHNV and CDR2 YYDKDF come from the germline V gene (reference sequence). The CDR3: CATSRDNGGYYGYTF. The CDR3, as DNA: TGTGCCACCAGCAGAGATAACGGGGGTTACTATGGCTACACCTTC. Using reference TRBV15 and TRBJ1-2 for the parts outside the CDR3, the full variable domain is DAMVIQNPRYQVTQFGKPVTLSCSQTLNHNVMYWYQQKSSQAPKLLFHYYDKDFNNEADTPDNFQSRRPNTSFCFLDIRSPGLGDTAMYLCATSRDNGGYYGYTFGSGTRLTVV.

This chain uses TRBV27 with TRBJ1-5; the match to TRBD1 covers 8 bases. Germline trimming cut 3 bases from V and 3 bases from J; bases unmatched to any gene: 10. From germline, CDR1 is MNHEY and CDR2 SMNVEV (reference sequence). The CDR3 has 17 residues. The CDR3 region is CASSFLPQGADNQPQHF. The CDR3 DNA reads TGTGCCAGCAGTTTCCTCCCTCAGGGGGCGGACAATCAGCCCCAGCATTTT.

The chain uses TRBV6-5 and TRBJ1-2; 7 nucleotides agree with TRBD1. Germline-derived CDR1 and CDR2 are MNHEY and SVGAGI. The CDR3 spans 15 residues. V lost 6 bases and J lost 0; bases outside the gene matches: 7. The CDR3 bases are TGTGCCAGCAGCGGGGGACAGCTTCCTAACTATGGCTACACCTTC. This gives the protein CASSGGQLPNYGYTF.

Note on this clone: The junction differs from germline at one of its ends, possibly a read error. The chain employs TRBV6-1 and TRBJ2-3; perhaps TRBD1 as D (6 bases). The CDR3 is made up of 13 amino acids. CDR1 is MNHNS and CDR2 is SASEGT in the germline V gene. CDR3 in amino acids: CASRWTWTDAQYF. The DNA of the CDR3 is TGTGCCAGCAGATGGACCTGGACAGATGCGCAGTATTTT.

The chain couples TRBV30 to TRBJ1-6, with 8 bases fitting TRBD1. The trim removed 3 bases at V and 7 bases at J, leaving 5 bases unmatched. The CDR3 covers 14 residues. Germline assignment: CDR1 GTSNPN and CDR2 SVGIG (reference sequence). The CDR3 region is CAWSPGQENSPLHF. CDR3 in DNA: TGTGCCTGGAGCCCGGGACAGGAAAATTCACCCCTCCACTTT. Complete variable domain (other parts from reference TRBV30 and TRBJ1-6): SQTIHQWPATLVQPVGSPLSLECTVEGTSNPNLYWYRQAAGRGLQLLFYSVGIGQISSEVPQNLSASRPQDRQFILSSKKLLLSDSGFYLCAWSPGQENSPLHFGNGTRLTVT.

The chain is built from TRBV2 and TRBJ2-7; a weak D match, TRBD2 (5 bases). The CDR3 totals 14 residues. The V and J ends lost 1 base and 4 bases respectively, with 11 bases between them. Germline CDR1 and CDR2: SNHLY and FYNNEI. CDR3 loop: CASSEEASGYEQYF. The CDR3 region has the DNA TGTGCCAGCAGTGAAGAGGCCAGCGGTTACGAGCAGTACTTC.

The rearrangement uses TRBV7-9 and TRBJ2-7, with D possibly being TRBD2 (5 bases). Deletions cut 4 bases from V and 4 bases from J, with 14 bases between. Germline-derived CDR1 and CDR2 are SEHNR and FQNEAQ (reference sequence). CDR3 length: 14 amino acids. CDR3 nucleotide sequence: TGTGCCAGCAGCTCACTAGATTCCTATTACGAGCAGTACTTC. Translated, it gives CASSSLDSYYEQYF.

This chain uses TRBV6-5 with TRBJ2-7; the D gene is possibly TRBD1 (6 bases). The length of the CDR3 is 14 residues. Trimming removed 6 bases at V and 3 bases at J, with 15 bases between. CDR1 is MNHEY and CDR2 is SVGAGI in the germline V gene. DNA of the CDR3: TGTGCCAGCAGCCGGACAGTCCCCTTCTACGAGCAGTACTTC. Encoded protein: CASSRTVPFYEQYF.

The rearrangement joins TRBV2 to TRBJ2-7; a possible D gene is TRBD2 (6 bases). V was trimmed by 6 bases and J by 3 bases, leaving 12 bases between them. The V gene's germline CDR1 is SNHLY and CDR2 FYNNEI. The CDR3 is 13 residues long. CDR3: CASRWGGLYEQYF. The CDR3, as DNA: TGTGCCAGCAGGTGGGGAGGCCTCTACGAGCAGTACTTC.

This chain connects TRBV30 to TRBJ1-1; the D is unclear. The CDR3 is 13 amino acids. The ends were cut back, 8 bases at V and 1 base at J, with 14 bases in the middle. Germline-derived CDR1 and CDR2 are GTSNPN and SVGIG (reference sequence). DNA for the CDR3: TGTGCCCGTACTCAGGTCAGGAACACTGAAGCTTTCTTT. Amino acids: CARTQVRNTEAFF.

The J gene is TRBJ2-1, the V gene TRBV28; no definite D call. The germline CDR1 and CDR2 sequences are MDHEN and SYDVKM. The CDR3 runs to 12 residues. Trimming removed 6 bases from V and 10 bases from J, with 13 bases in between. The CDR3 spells CASRAPRKEQFF. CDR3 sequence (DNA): TGTGCCAGCAGGGCCCCTAGGAAGGAGCAGTTCTTC.

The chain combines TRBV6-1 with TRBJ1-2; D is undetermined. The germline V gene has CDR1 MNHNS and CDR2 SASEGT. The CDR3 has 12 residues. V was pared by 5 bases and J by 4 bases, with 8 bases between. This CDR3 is CASSYLGYGYTF. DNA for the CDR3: TGTGCCAGCAGTTATCTAGGCTATGGCTACACCTTC.

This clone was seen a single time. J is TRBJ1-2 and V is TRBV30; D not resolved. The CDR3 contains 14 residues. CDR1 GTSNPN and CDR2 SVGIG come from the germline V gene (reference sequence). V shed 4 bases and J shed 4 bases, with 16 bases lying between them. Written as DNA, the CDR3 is TGTGCCTGGACCGTCTCCTCAGTTTCCTATGGCTACACCTTC. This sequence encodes CAWTVSSVSYGYTF.

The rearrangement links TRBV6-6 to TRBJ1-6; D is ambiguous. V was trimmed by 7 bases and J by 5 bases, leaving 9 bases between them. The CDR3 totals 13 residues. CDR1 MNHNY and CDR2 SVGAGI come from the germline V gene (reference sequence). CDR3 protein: CASNGPNNSPLHF. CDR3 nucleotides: TGTGCCAGCAATGGGCCTAATAATTCACCCCTCCACTTT.

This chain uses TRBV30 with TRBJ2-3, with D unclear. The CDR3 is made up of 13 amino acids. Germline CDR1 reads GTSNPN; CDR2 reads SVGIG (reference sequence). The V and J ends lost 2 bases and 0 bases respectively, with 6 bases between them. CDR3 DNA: TGTGCCTGGAGTCCTGCGAGCACAGATACGCAGTATTTT. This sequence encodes CAWSPASTDTQYF.

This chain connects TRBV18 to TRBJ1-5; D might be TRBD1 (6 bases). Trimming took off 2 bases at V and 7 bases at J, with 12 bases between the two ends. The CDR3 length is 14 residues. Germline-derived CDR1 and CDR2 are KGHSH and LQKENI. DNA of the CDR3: TGTGCCAGCTCACCAGACAGGAGCGTACAGCCCCAGCATTTT. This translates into CASSPDRSVQPQHF.

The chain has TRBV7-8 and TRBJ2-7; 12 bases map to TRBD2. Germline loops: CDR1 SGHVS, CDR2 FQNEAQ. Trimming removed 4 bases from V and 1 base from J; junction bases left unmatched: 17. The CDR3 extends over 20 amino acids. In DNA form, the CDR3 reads TGTGCCAGCAGCTCGGGACGGACTAGCGGGAACCCCTCCCCTTCCTACGAGCAGTACTTC. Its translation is CASSSGRTSGNPSPSYEQYF. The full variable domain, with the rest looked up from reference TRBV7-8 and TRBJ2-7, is GAGVSQSPRYKVAKRGQDVALRCDPISGHVSLFWYQQALGQGPEFLTYFQNEAQLDKSGLPSDRFFAERPEGSVSTLKIQRTQQEDSAVYLCASSSGRTSGNPSPSYEQYFGPGTRLTVT.

The CDR3 DNA reads as TGTGCCATCAGTGAGTCCAACAGCCCCTCAAGCCAGTACTTC. Its protein product is CAISESNSPSSQYF. V and J are TRBV10-3 and TRBJ2-5; D is uncertain. CDR3 length equals 14 residues. Trimming pared 0 bases from V and 10 bases from J, leaving 15 bases between. Germline V gives CDR1 ENHRY, CDR2 SYGVKD.

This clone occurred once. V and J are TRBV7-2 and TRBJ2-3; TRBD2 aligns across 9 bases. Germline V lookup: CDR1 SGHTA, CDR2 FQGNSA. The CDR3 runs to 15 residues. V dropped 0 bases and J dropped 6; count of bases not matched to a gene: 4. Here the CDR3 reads CASSLAGLATDTQYF. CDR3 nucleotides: TGTGCCAGCAGCTTAGCGGGACTAGCCACGGATACGCAGTATTTT. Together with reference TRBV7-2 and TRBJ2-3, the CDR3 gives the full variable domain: GAGVSQSPSNKVTEKGKDVELRCDPISGHTALYWYRQSLGQGLEFLIYFQGNSAPDKSGLPSDRFSAERTGGSVSTLTIQRTQQEDSAVYLCASSLAGLATDTQYFGPGTRLTVL.

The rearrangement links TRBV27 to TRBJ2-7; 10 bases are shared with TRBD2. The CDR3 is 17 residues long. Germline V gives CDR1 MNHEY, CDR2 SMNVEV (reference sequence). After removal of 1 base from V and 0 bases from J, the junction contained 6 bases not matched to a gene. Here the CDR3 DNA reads TGTGCCAGCAGTTTATTCCCCGCTAGCGGGAGCTCCTACGAGCAGTACTTC. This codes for CASSLFPASGSSYEQYF.

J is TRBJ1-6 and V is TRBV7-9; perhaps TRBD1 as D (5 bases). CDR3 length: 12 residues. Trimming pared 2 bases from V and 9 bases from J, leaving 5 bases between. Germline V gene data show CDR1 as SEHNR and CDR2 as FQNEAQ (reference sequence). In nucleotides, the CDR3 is TGTGCCAGCAGCTTACAGGGTTCACCCCTCCACTTT. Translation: CASSLQGSPLHF.

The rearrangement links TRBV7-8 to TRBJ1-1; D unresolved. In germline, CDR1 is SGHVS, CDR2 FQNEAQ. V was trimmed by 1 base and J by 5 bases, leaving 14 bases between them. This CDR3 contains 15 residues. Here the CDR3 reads CASSLDLGAGTEAFF. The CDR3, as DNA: TGTGCCAGCAGCTTAGATCTGGGAGCGGGGACTGAAGCTTTCTTT. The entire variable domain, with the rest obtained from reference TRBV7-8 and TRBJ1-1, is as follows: GAGVSQSPRYKVAKRGQDVALRCDPISGHVSLFWYQQALGQGPEFLTYFQNEAQLDKSGLPSDRFFAERPEGSVSTLKIQRTQQEDSAVYLCASSLDLGAGTEAFFGQGTRLTVV.

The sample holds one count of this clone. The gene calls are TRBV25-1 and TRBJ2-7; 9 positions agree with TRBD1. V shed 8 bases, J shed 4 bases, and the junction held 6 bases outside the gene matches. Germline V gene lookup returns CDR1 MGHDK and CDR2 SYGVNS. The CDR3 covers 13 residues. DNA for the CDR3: TGTGCCAGCTCGGACAGGGGAACTTACGAGCAGTACTTC. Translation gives CASSDRGTYEQYF.

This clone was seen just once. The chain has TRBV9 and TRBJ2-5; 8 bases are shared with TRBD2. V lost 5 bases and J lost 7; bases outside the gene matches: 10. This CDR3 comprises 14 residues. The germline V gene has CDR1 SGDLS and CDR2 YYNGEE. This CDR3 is CASSAEGRGGTQYF. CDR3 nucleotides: TGTGCCAGCAGTGCTGAGGGCCGGGGGGGGACCCAGTACTTC. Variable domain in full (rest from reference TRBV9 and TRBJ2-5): DSGVTQTPKHLITATGQRVTLRCSPRSGDLSVYWYQQSLDQGLQFLIQYYNGEERAKGNILERFSAQQFPDLHSELNLSSLELGDSALYFCASSAEGRGGTQYFGPGTRLLVL.